A selection of T cell receptor beta chains follows, all from one sample in a study of PD-L1 blockade in urothelial cancer. Data came from immunoSEQ multiplex PCR; TCRdb stores just in-frame clones and leaves some out. The data show about 80,000 clones, about nine tenths seen once. Sample: PBMCs, taken around atezolizumab (anti-PD-L1) treatment. The receptors here all came from a woman in her 70s with urothelial cancer. Each CDR3 is given with its conserved first and last residue. Each record gives: D gene, clone size, J gene, V gene, CDR3 DNA, CDR3 protein. D genes are given only for firm matches. A clone size is listed for some rows: how often the clone was seen (once, few, many), or a class if it is expanded.

D gene: TRBD1
clone size: once
J gene: TRBJ1-5
V gene: TRBV10-3
CDR3 DNA: TGTGCCATCAGTGGGGCTCGGGACAGCACAAATCAGCCCCAGCATTTT
CDR3 protein: CAISGARDSTNQPQHF

D gene: TRBD1
clone size: NA
J gene: TRBJ1-1
V gene: TRBV2
CDR3 DNA: TGTGCCAGCAGTGTTCGGACAGGGTGGACTGAAGCTTTCTTT
CDR3 protein: CASSVRTGWTEAFF

D gene: NA
clone size: NA
J gene: TRBJ1-1
V gene: TRBV2
CDR3 DNA: TGTGCCAGCAGTGGAGGCGTACTCATCACTGAAGCTTTCTTT
CDR3 protein: CASSGGVLITEAFF

D gene: NA
clone size: NA
J gene: TRBJ2-5
V gene: TRBV7-9
CDR3 DNA: TGTGCCAGCAGCTTTGGCAGCCAAGAGACCCAGTACTTC
CDR3 protein: CASSFGSQETQYF

D gene: TRBD1
clone size: NA
J gene: TRBJ1-3
V gene: TRBV11-2
CDR3 DNA: TGTGCCAGCAGCCTACGGACAGGGGGCGCCTCTGGAAACACCATATATTTT
CDR3 protein: CASSLRTGGASGNTIYF

D gene: NA
clone size: NA
J gene: TRBJ1-5
V gene: TRBV10-2
CDR3 DNA: TGCGCCAGCAGTGAGTCGTTTTCCTCAGGCATCCGCAATCAGCCCCAGCATTTT
CDR3 protein: CASSESFSSGIRNQPQHF

D gene: NA
clone size: NA
J gene: TRBJ2-5
V gene: TRBV5-1
CDR3 DNA: TGCGCCAGCAGCTTGGGCGACACCCGAGAGACCCAGTACTTC
CDR3 protein: CASSLGDTRETQYF

D gene: TRBD1
clone size: NA
J gene: TRBJ2-7
V gene: TRBV5-1
CDR3 DNA: TGCGCCAGCAGCTGGACCGGGACAGGCACCTACGAGCAGTACTTC
CDR3 protein: CASSWTGTGTYEQYF

D gene: TRBD2
clone size: once
J gene: TRBJ2-1
V gene: TRBV30
CDR3 DNA: TGTGCCTGGAGGCAGACTAGCGGGGGGGCTAGTGAGCAGTTCTTC
CDR3 protein: CAWRQTSGGASEQFF

D gene: NA
clone size: NA
J gene: TRBJ1-1
V gene: TRBV6-5
CDR3 DNA: TGTGCCAGCAGTTACAGGTCCGAGGATGAAGCTTTCTTT
CDR3 protein: CASSYRSEDEAFF

D gene: TRBD2
clone size: once
J gene: TRBJ2-5
V gene: TRBV7-2
CDR3 DNA: TGTGCCAGCAGCTTAGGTATCCCCTGGACTAGCGGGGTTGGGGAGACCCAGTACTTC
CDR3 protein: CASSLGIPWTSGVGETQYF

D gene: TRBD2
clone size: NA
J gene: TRBJ2-1
V gene: TRBV5-1
CDR3 DNA: TGCGCCAGCAGCTTAGGGACTAGCGGGAGAGGTTGGTTCTTC
CDR3 protein: CASSLGTSGRGWFF

D gene: TRBD1
clone size: NA
J gene: TRBJ1-1
V gene: TRBV5-1
CDR3 DNA: TGCGCCAGCAGCTGGGGAGACAGGGGGCCCTCTCCAATGAACACTGAAGCTTTCTTT
CDR3 protein: CASSWGDRGPSPMNTEAFF

D gene: NA
clone size: NA
J gene: TRBJ2-7
V gene: TRBV7-2
CDR3 DNA: TGTGCCAGCAGTCAAGGGGCCCACGAGCAGTACTTC
CDR3 protein: CASSQGAHEQYF

D gene: NA
clone size: NA
J gene: TRBJ2-7
V gene: TRBV9
CDR3 DNA: TGTGCCAGCAGCGTATGGGGTTGGAACAGGGACTACGAGCAGTACTTC
CDR3 protein: CASSVWGWNRDYEQYF

D gene: TRBD1
clone size: NA
J gene: TRBJ2-7
V gene: TRBV5-1
CDR3 DNA: TGCGCCAGCAGCTCCGGGACAGGGTTAGGCTACGAGCAGTACTTC
CDR3 protein: CASSSGTGLGYEQYF

D gene: NA
clone size: NA
J gene: TRBJ1-2
V gene: TRBV6-4
CDR3 DNA: TGTGCCAGCAGTGACCGGGGGAAGGGCCACACCTTC
CDR3 protein: CASSDRGKGHTF

D gene: NA
clone size: NA
J gene: TRBJ1-6
V gene: TRBV10-3
CDR3 DNA: TGTGCCATCAGTGAGGTACAGGACTATAATTCACCCCTCCACTTT
CDR3 protein: CAISEVQDYNSPLHF

D gene: NA
clone size: NA
J gene: TRBJ2-1
V gene: TRBV5-8
CDR3 DNA: TGTGCCAGCAGCCCTCGGGTGGTCAATGAGCAGTTCTTC
CDR3 protein: CASSPRVVNEQFF

D gene: TRBD2
clone size: NA
J gene: TRBJ2-5
V gene: TRBV28
CDR3 DNA: TGTGCCAGCAGTACCCGGGGGGGCAGCCGCCCGCAAGAGACCCAGTACTTC
CDR3 protein: CASSTRGGSRPQETQYF

D gene: TRBD1
clone size: NA
J gene: TRBJ1-2
V gene: TRBV6-1
CDR3 DNA: TGTGCCAGCAGTGAATGGGGACAGGGTCGCGGCTACACCTTC
CDR3 protein: CASSEWGQGRGYTF

D gene: TRBD2
clone size: NA
J gene: TRBJ2-7
V gene: TRBV18
CDR3 DNA: TGTGCCAGCTCACCCAATCCTAGCGGGATGGGCTCCTACGAGCAGTACTTC
CDR3 protein: CASSPNPSGMGSYEQYF

D gene: NA
clone size: NA
J gene: TRBJ2-5
V gene: TRBV11-3
CDR3 DNA: TGTGCCAGCAGCTCAGGTGGCCCCTTGGAGACCCAGTACTTC
CDR3 protein: CASSSGGPLETQYF

D gene: TRBD1
clone size: NA
J gene: TRBJ1-1
V gene: TRBV19
CDR3 DNA: TGTGCCAGTAGTTTCGACAGGGGGGATACTGAAGCTTTCTTT
CDR3 protein: CASSFDRGDTEAFF

D gene: TRBD2
clone size: NA
J gene: TRBJ2-1
V gene: TRBV7-2
CDR3 DNA: TGTGCCAGCAGCAGGATAAGCGGGGGTTACAATGAGCAGTTCTTC
CDR3 protein: CASSRISGGYNEQFF

D gene: NA
clone size: NA
J gene: TRBJ2-3
V gene: TRBV4-1
CDR3 DNA: TGCGCCAGCAGCCAAGTCTCCGTTGCGCAGTATTTT
CDR3 protein: CASSQVSVAQYF

D gene: TRBD2
clone size: NA
J gene: TRBJ2-1
V gene: TRBV5-6
CDR3 DNA: TGTGCCAGCAGCAAACGGACTAGCGGGAGTTCCGGGAGTGAGCAGTTCTTC
CDR3 protein: CASSKRTSGSSGSEQFF

D gene: TRBD2
clone size: NA
J gene: TRBJ2-7
V gene: TRBV9
CDR3 DNA: TGTGCCAGCTCTAAAGCCGGGGGGTTCGGTTACGAGCAGTACTTC
CDR3 protein: CASSKAGGFGYEQYF

D gene: TRBD2
clone size: NA
J gene: TRBJ2-1
V gene: TRBV10-3
CDR3 DNA: TGTGCCATCAGTGACGGGACTAGCGGGAGGGGCTCCTACAATGAGCAGTTCTTC
CDR3 protein: CAISDGTSGRGSYNEQFF

D gene: NA
clone size: NA
J gene: TRBJ2-5
V gene: TRBV7-2
CDR3 DNA: TGTGCCAGCAGCCCGACAGCGGAGACCCAGTACTTC
CDR3 protein: CASSPTAETQYF

D gene: NA
clone size: NA
J gene: TRBJ1-2
V gene: TRBV18
CDR3 DNA: TGTGCCAGCTCACCACCGGGAGGGTCCTATGGCTACACCTTC
CDR3 protein: CASSPPGGSYGYTF

D gene: NA
clone size: NA
J gene: TRBJ1-6
V gene: TRBV6-6
CDR3 DNA: TGTGCCACCCTTAAACTCCTGGATTCACCCCTCCACTTT
CDR3 protein: CATLKLLDSPLHF

D gene: TRBD2
clone size: NA
J gene: TRBJ2-3
V gene: TRBV19
CDR3 DNA: TGTGCCAGTAGTATAGCGGGAGGGCCGGGCACAGATACGCAGTATTTT
CDR3 protein: CASSIAGGPGTDTQYF

D gene: TRBD1
clone size: once
J gene: TRBJ1-5
V gene: TRBV6-1
CDR3 DNA: TGTGCCAGCAGTGAAGACATAAGGGACAGCTATCAGCCCCAGCATTTT
CDR3 protein: CASSEDIRDSYQPQHF

D gene: NA
clone size: NA
J gene: TRBJ2-2
V gene: TRBV11-2
CDR3 DNA: TGTGCCAGCAGCTTTTCGGACTTCCCGAGCACCGGGGAGCTGTTTTTT
CDR3 protein: CASSFSDFPSTGELFF